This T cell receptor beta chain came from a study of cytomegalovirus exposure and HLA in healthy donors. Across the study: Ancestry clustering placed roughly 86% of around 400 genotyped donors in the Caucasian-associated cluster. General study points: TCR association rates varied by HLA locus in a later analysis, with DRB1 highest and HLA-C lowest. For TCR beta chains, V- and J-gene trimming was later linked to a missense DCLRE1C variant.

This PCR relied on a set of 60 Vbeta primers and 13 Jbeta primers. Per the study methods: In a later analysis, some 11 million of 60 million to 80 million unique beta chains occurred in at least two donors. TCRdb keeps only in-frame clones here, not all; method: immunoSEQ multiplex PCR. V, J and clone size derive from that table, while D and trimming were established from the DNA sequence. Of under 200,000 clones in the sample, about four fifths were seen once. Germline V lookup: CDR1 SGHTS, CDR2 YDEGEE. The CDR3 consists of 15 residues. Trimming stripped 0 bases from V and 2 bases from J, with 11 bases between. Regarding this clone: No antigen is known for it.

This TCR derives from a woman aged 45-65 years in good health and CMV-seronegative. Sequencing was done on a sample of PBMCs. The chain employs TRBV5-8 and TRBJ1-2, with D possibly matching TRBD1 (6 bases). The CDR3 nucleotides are TGTGCCAGCAGCTTGGTTGGGGGCGAAAACTATGGCTACACCTTC. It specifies CASSLVGGENYGYTF.